These 17 T cell receptor beta chains came from one sample sequenced in a study of blood T cells in healthy people across ages. Alongside a J-beta primer mix, a sample-barcoded 5' primer served in a second PCR lasting about 7 to 11 cycles. TCRdb itself ran the 5' RACE reads through MiXCR, one entry per CDR3 protein. The table has some 730,000 distinct CDR3 sequences, about a fifth seen once. The sample comprised blood. All receptors derive from a man between 70 and 80 years old in good health.

The V gene is TRBV20-1, the J gene TRBJ2-3; TRBD2 agrees at 9 bases. Germline V lookup: CDR1 DFQATT, CDR2 SNEGSKA (reference sequence). The V segment lost 6 bases and the J segment 4 bases; nucleotides outside the gene matches: 8. The CDR3 is made up of 14 amino acids. The CDR3 DNA sequence: TGCAGTGCGGCGGGGGGGGCTATGGCAGATACGCAGTATTTT. It codes for CSAAGGAMADTQYF.

The V and J genes are TRBV12-3 or TRBV12-4 and TRBJ2-4; D is unclear. The V end lost 5 bases, the J end lost 2 bases, and 7 bases lay between the germline ends. The CDR3 contains 13 residues. The CDR3 DNA sequence: TGTGCCAGCAGTCCGTTGTCCAAAAACATTCAGTACTTC. Its translation is CASSPLSKNIQYF.

This chain connects TRBV11-2 to TRBJ2-3; TRBD2 might be the D (5 bases). This CDR3 contains 14 residues. Per the germline V gene, CDR1 is SGHAT and CDR2 is FQNNGV. Trimming removed 3 bases from V and 3 bases from J, with 10 bases in between. CDR3 nucleotide sequence: TGTGCCAGCAGCTTCTCCACGGGGACAGATACGCAGTATTTT. The encoded protein is CASSFSTGTDTQYF.

This chain links TRBV20-1 with TRBJ1-2; D gene unclear. CDR1 is DFQATT, CDR2 SNEGSKA, per germline (reference sequence). CDR3 length equals 13 residues. The germline V and J ends were trimmed by 1 base and 5 bases, with 11 bases remaining between them. The CDR3 loop reads CSARGRGGYGYTF. The CDR3 DNA sequence: TGCAGTGCTAGAGGCCGCGGAGGGTATGGCTACACCTTC.

This clonotype has only a few counts. The V call is TRBV25-1, the J call TRBJ2-4; D not certain. V dropped 1 base and J dropped 9 bases, with 13 bases sitting between them. This CDR3 has 14 amino acids. The germline V gene encodes CDR1 MGHDK and CDR2 SYGVNS. This CDR3 is CASSESGSRSIQYF. As DNA, the CDR3 is TGTGCCAGCAGTGAATCGGGCAGCCGCAGCATTCAGTACTTC.

The chain employs TRBV5-1 and TRBJ2-3, with 7 bases matching TRBD1. Germline CDR1 reads SGHRS; CDR2 reads YFSETQ. Trimming cost V 4 bases and J 2 bases; bases outside gene matches: 7. The CDR3 is 15 amino acids. The CDR3 region has the DNA TGCGCCAGCAGCCCGGGACAGACAGTCACAGATACGCAGTATTTT. It translates to CASSPGQTVTDTQYF.

V is TRBV7-2 and J is TRBJ2-1; 11 nucleotides align to TRBD2. Germline V gene lookup returns CDR1 SGHTA and CDR2 FQGNSA. The CDR3 has 15 residues. V was clipped by 5 bases and J by 7 bases; unmatched bases: 7. The CDR3 protein is CASSPHSGGGNEQFF. DNA of the CDR3: TGTGCCAGCAGCCCCCATAGCGGGGGGGGTAATGAGCAGTTCTTC. Full variable domain (rest looked up from reference TRBV7-2 and TRBJ2-1): GAGVSQSPSNKVTEKGKDVELRCDPISGHTALYWYRQSLGQGLEFLIYFQGNSAPDKSGLPSDRFSAERTGGSVSTLTIQRTQQEDSAVYLCASSPHSGGGNEQFFGPGTRLTVL.

This clonotype has more than one count but fewer than ten. The chain uses TRBV6-6 and TRBJ2-3; no definite D call. Germline V lookup: CDR1 MNHNY, CDR2 SVGAGI (reference sequence). There are 13 residues in the CDR3. V gave up 3 bases and J gave up 0 bases, with 4 bases separating them. The CDR3: CASSYASTDTQYF. The CDR3, as DNA: TGTGCCAGCAGTTATGCTAGCACAGATACGCAGTATTTT.

This clonotype was seen a few times. The V call is TRBV3-1, the J call TRBJ1-2; 9 bases are a match to TRBD1. The CDR3 runs to 16 residues. J lost 3 bases, V lost 4 bases, and 9 bases had no gene match. The germline gives CDR1 LGHDT, CDR2 YNNKEL (reference sequence). The chain's CDR3 is CASSPLMTGGHYGYTF. The CDR3 region has the DNA TGTGCCAGCAGCCCTCTAATGACAGGGGGTCACTATGGCTACACCTTC.

J is TRBJ2-3 and V is TRBV5-1; D is perhaps TRBD1 (6 bases). This CDR3 has 15 amino acids. Per the germline V gene, CDR1 is SGHRS and CDR2 is YFSETQ. V gave up 3 bases and J gave up 4 bases, with 15 bases separating them. CDR3 nucleotides: TGCGCCAGCAGCTACGGGCCCGAGGGGGCAGATACGCAGTATTTT. Protein product: CASSYGPEGADTQYF. Looking up the rest from reference TRBV5-1 and TRBJ2-3 gives the full variable domain: KAGVTQTPRYLIKTRGQQVTLSCSPISGHRSVSWYQQTPGQGLQFLFEYFSETQRNKGNFPGRFSGRQFSNSRSEMNVSTLELGDSALYLCASSYGPEGADTQYFGPGTRLTVL.

There are a few counts of this clonotype. This chain connects TRBV5-1 to TRBJ2-1; D perhaps matches TRBD2 (6 bases). There are 12 residues in the CDR3. CDR1 and CDR2 from the germline V gene are SGHRS and YFSETQ. Trimming took off 4 bases at V and 12 bases at J, with 14 bases between the two ends. The CDR3 DNA follows: TGCGCCAGCAGCCTGGAGTCGGGGGTGCAGTTCTTC. It is translated as CASSLESGVQFF.

Only a few counts were recorded for this clonotype. The J gene is TRBJ1-1, the V gene TRBV6-1; 8 nucleotides agree with TRBD1. From germline, CDR1 is MNHNS and CDR2 SASEGT. The CDR3 contains 14 residues. V lost 5 bases, J lost 1 base, and 3 bases stayed unmatched. The CDR3 DNA reads TGTGCCAGCAGTACAGGGGGGAGGAACACTGAAGCTTTCTTT. It yields the protein CASSTGGRNTEAFF.

The chain is built from TRBV7-6 and TRBJ2-1, with 8 positions matching TRBD1. V shed 5 bases and J 4 bases; nucleotides not matched to a gene: 7. Germline V CDR1 and CDR2: SGHVS, FNYEAQ. The CDR3 totals 15 residues. As DNA, the CDR3 is TGTGCCAGCAGCACCCGGGACAGGCTGTACAATGAGCAGTTCTTC. Amino acid sequence: CASSTRDRLYNEQFF.

This clonotype has a single count. The junction does not match germline at one end; this may be a read error. The chain links TRBV7-9 to TRBJ2-5, with a weak D call TRBD1 (5 bases). This CDR3 contains 12 residues. From germline, CDR1 is SEHNR and CDR2 FQNEAQ (reference sequence). The CDR3 DNA reads as TGTGCCAGCAGCTCCCTCGAAGGGGCGGATCACTTC. It specifies CASSSLEGADHF.

The chain joins TRBV3-1 to TRBJ2-7; 8 bases align to TRBD2. Germline loops: CDR1 LGHDT, CDR2 YNNKEL (reference sequence). The V segment lost 4 bases and the J segment 0 bases; nucleotides outside the gene matches: 2. The CDR3 sequence is 14 residues long. CDR3 protein: CASSRAGDSYEQYF. Here the CDR3 DNA reads TGTGCCAGCAGCCGAGCGGGGGACTCCTACGAGCAGTACTTC.

There are a few counts of this clonotype. The chain links TRBV12-3 or TRBV12-4 to TRBJ1-2, with D perhaps matching TRBD1 (5 bases). The CDR3 covers 14 residues. Trimming cost V 6 bases and J 0 bases, with 11 bases left between them. The CDR3 nucleotides read TGTGCCAGCAGCCTCGGGGCTCCTAACTATGGCTACACCTTC. Translation gives CASSLGAPNYGYTF.

This clonotype was found a few times. V usage is TRBV12-3 or TRBV12-4 and J usage is TRBJ2-1, with D possibly being TRBD1 (6 bases). V lost 6 bases and J lost 2, with 14 bases in between. CDR3 length: 15 amino acids. The CDR3 region has the DNA TGTGCCAGCAGCCGCCGGGACACAGCCTACAATGAGCAGTTCTTC. Translated: CASSRRDTAYNEQFF.